A selection of T cell receptor beta chains follows, all from one sample in a study of T-cell memory formation after mild COVID-19. One entry per CDR3 protein results from TCRdb running MiXCR on the 5' RACE reads. This sample has about 350,000 distinct CDR3 sequences, with roughly an eighth found just once. Sample: PBMCs or a T cell subset sorted from them (not recorded which). The receptors here all came from a man in his late teens or twenties who had mild COVID-19 (a few samples of this study predate the infection). Cell type and time point are not known. Each CDR3 is given with its conserved first and last residue. The D gene is left open where the match is weak. The size of a clone is reported for some rows only, either as once, few or many, or as a class for expanded clones.

cdr3_nt cdr3_aa j_call d_call clone_size v_call
TGTGCCAGCAGCCCTAACCGTGGCTCCTGGTCCACTAATGAAAAACTGTTTTTT CASSPNRGSWSTNEKLFF TRBJ1-4 . . TRBV7-2
TGCGCCAGCAGCCCCCCAGGTAGAGGGTACGAGCAGTACTTC CASSPPGRGYEQYF TRBJ2-7 . . TRBV4-3
TGTGCCAGCAGTGGGACTTTCTCTGGAAACACCATATATTTT CASSGTFSGNTIYF TRBJ1-3 . . TRBV6-5
TGTGCCAGCAGCGTCAAAGGGGCGGAACGAGCCGGGGAGCTGTTTTTT CASSVKGAERAGELFF TRBJ2-2 . few TRBV9
TGCAGCGTGATCTCTGGGGCCAACGTCCTGACTTTC CSVISGANVLTF TRBJ2-6 . . TRBV29-1
TGCGCCAGCTCCGGGGACATCGGTAATGAGCAGTTCTTC CASSGDIGNEQFF TRBJ2-1 . . TRBV4-3
TGTGCCAGCAGTTACTCGATGCGGGGGAGCTTCCAAGAGACCCAGTACTTC CASSYSMRGSFQETQYF TRBJ2-5 TRBD2 . TRBV6-5
TGCGCCAGCAGCTTGGAAGCGGAAGAGACCCAGTACTTC CASSLEAEETQYF TRBJ2-5 . many TRBV5-1
TGTGCCAGCAGCCTTAATCAGGGGGGTCAGCCCCAGCATTTT CASSLNQGGQPQHF TRBJ1-5 TRBD1 . TRBV7-9
TGTGCCAGCAGTTTTCGTAGCGGGGTTGGCACAGATACGCAGTATTTT CASSFRSGVGTDTQYF TRBJ2-3 TRBD2 . TRBV12-3/TRBV12-4
TGTGCCAGCAGCCTACGGTGGGCAGGAGAACAAGAGACCCAGTACTTC CASSLRWAGEQETQYF TRBJ2-5 . many TRBV7-8
TGTGCCAGCAGCCGATCGACACCACCCACTATCACAGATACGCAGTATTTT CASSRSTPPTITDTQYF TRBJ2-3 . many TRBV7-9
TGTGCCAGCAACTCCCCACAGAACCTCCTCTATGGCTACACCTTC CASNSPQNLLYGYTF TRBJ1-2 . many TRBV7-2
TGTGCCAGCAGTTACCCAGCGGGGGGGCTGGATGAGCAGTTCTTC CASSYPAGGLDEQFF TRBJ2-1 TRBD2 . TRBV6-6
TGTGCCAGCAGCTCCCGGGACAGGGGCGCAGATACGCAGTATTTT CASSSRDRGADTQYF TRBJ2-3 TRBD1 few TRBV13
TGTGCCAGCAGCCCCAGCAGGGGGCGAAACTATGGCTACACCTTC CASSPSRGRNYGYTF TRBJ1-2 TRBD1 few TRBV5-5
TGCGCCAGCAGCGCACAGGGGGCAGTGAACACTGAAGCTTTCTTT CASSAQGAVNTEAFF TRBJ1-1 TRBD1 . TRBV5-1
TGTGCCAGCAGCTTAGATTCGTTAGCGGGGAGGACGTACAATGAGCAGTTCTTC CASSLDSLAGRTYNEQFF TRBJ2-1 TRBD2 few TRBV7-2
TGTGCCAGCAGATACAGGGGCAGCGAGCAGTACTTC CASRYRGSEQYF TRBJ2-7 TRBD1 . TRBV12-3/TRBV12-4
TGTGCCAGCAGCCTTCGACAGGGCCCCGACTATGGCTACACCTTC CASSLRQGPDYGYTF TRBJ1-2 TRBD1 many TRBV4-2
TGTGCTAGTGGCCCGGGACCCTCGACTCGAGCTTTCTTT CASGPGPSTRAFF TRBJ1-1 . . TRBV12-5
TGTGCCAGCTCACCACCGAGCGGGGTCTACACTGAAGCTTTCTTT CASSPPSGVYTEAFF TRBJ1-1 . few TRBV18
TGTGCCAGCAGCGTAATAAGCGGGGGGTCGGAGACCCAGTACTTC CASSVISGGSETQYF TRBJ2-5 TRBD2 . TRBV9
TGTGCCAGCTCACCACCGGGCACAGATACGCAGTATTTT CASSPPGTDTQYF TRBJ2-3 . many TRBV18
TGTGCCAGCAGCCAAGTCAACGAGCAGTACTTC CASSQVNEQYF TRBJ2-7 . many TRBV3-1
TGCGCCAGCAGCGTTCCGGGACGGAAAGCCGGGGAGCTGTTTTTT CASSVPGRKAGELFF TRBJ2-2 . . TRBV5-1
TGTGCCAGCAGCGCATTAAACAGCGGGGGGGAAACAGATACGCAGTATTTT CASSALNSGGETDTQYF TRBJ2-3 TRBD2 . TRBV7-3
TGTGCCAGCAGCGGGACAGGCTGGGAGACCCAGTACTTC CASSGTGWETQYF TRBJ2-5 TRBD1 few TRBV3-1
TGCGCCAGCAGCTTCTCCGGGACAGGGAATAATGAAAAACTGTTTTTT CASSFSGTGNNEKLFF TRBJ1-4 TRBD1 few TRBV5-1
TGCGCCAGCAGCTACTTCCGGGACGGAAGCTACGAGCAGTACTTC CASSYFRDGSYEQYF TRBJ2-7 . . TRBV4-1
TGTGCCAGCAGCCAAGGCCCTGGACTAGCGGAGAGCACAGATACGCAGTATTTT CASSQGPGLAESTDTQYF TRBJ2-3 TRBD2 . TRBV4-2
TGTGCCAGCAGTTACGCCCACAGGGAAGGCAGGGCCGGGGAGCTGTTTTTT CASSYAHREGRAGELFF TRBJ2-2 . . TRBV6-5
TGTGCCAGCAGCGAGGGGACCGCCAACTATGGCTACACCTTC CASSEGTANYGYTF TRBJ1-2 . few TRBV12-3/TRBV12-4
TGCGCCAGCAGCCCGGGTATCTATGGCTACACCTTC CASSPGIYGYTF TRBJ1-2 . . TRBV5-1
TGCAGTGCTAGGATCCCGCAGGGGGACAGGGGCAATCAGCCCCAGCATTTT CSARIPQGDRGNQPQHF TRBJ1-5 TRBD1 few TRBV20-1
TGCAGTGCTCCAATGAGCTCTGGGGCCAACGTCCTGACTTTC CSAPMSSGANVLTF TRBJ2-6 . many TRBV20-1
TGTGCTAGTGCAGGGGTAGAGACCCAGTACTTC CASAGVETQYF TRBJ2-5 . many TRBV12-5
TGTGCCAGCAGCCTTGGGTGGAGCAATCAGCCCCAGCATTTT CASSLGWSNQPQHF TRBJ1-5 . few TRBV3-1
TGTGCCAGCAGCTCACAGGGGCGCGCACTGTCCACTGAAGCTTTCTTT CASSSQGRALSTEAFF TRBJ1-1 TRBD1 few TRBV11-2
TGTGCCAGCAGTTACAGTAGGGGGACTGGTGGCAATCAGCCCCAGCATTTT CASSYSRGTGGNQPQHF TRBJ1-5 . few TRBV6-2/TRBV6-3